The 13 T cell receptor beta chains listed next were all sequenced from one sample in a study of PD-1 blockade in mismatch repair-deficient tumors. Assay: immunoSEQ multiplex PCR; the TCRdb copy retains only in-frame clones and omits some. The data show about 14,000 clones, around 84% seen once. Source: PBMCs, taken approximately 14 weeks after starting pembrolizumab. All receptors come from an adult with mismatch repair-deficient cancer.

The CDR3 protein is CASSTKGAHETQYF. For the CDR3, the DNA is TGTGCCAGCAGCACCAAGGGGGCCCACGAGACCCAGTACTTC. The chain couples TRBV11-1 to TRBJ2-5; the match to TRBD1 covers 7 bases. Per the germline V gene, CDR1 is SGHAT and CDR2 is FQDESV (reference sequence). CDR3 size: 14 residues. Germline trimming cut 5 bases from V and 5 bases from J; bases unmatched to any gene: 8. Full variable domain (missing parts from reference TRBV11-1 and TRBJ2-5): EAEVAQSPRYKITEKSQAVAFWCDPISGHATLYWYRQILGQGPELLVQFQDESVVDDSQLPKDRFSAERLKGVDSTLKIQPAELGDSAMYLCASSTKGAHETQYFGPGTRLLVL.

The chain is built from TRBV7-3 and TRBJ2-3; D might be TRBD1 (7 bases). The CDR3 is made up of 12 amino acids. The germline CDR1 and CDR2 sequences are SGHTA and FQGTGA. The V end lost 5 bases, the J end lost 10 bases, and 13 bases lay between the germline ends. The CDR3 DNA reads TGTGCCAGCAGCCCAGGGGGGAGTGCGCAGTATTTT. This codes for CASSPGGSAQYF. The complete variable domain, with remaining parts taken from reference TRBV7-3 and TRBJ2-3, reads GAGVSQTPSNKVTEKGKYVELRCDPISGHTALYWYRQSLGQGPEFLIYFQGTGAADDSGLPNDRFFAVRPEGSVSTLKIQRTERGDSAVYLCASSPGGSAQYFGPGTRLTVL.

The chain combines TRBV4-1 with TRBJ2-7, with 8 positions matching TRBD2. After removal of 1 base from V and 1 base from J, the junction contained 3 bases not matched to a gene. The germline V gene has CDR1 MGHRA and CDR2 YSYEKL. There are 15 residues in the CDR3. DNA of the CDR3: TGCGCCAGCAGCCAAGGGACTAGCCTGTCCTACGAGCAGTACTTC. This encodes CASSQGTSLSYEQYF.

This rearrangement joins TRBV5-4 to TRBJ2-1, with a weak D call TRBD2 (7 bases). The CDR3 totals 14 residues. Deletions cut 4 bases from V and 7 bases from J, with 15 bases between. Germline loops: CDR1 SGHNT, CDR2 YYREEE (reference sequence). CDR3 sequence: CASSRGGSLNEQFF. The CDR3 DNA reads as TGTGCCAGCAGCCGCGGGGGCTCCTTGAATGAGCAGTTCTTC.

The CDR3 DNA sequence: TGTGCCAGCAGCGTAGCCCAGAACACTGAAGCTTTCTTT. This sequence encodes CASSVAQNTEAFF. V gene TRBV9 combines with J gene TRBJ1-1; D unresolved. The CDR3 spans 13 residues. Between the trimmed V and J ends, which lost 0 bases and 1 base, there was a span of 4 bases. The germline V gene encodes CDR1 SGDLS and CDR2 YYNGEE.

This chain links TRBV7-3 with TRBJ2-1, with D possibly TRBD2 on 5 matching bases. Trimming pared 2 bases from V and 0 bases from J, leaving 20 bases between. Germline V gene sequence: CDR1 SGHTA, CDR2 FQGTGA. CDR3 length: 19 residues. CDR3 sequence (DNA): TGTGCCAGCAGCTTAGACCCCCGGGGTGGGTATCCCTCCTACAATGAGCAGTTCTTC. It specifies CASSLDPRGGYPSYNEQFF. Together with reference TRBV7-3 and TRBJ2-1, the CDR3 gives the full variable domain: GAGVSQTPSNKVTEKGKYVELRCDPISGHTALYWYRQSLGQGPEFLIYFQGTGAADDSGLPNDRFFAVRPEGSVSTLKIQRTERGDSAVYLCASSLDPRGGYPSYNEQFFGPGTRLTVL.

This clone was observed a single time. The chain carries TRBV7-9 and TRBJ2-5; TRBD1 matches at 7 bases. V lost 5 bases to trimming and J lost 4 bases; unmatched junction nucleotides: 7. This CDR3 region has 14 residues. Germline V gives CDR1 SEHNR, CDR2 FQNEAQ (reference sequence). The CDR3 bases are TGTGCCAGCAGCCGAGGGGGCGGAGGAGAGACCCAGTACTTC. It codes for CASSRGGGGETQYF.

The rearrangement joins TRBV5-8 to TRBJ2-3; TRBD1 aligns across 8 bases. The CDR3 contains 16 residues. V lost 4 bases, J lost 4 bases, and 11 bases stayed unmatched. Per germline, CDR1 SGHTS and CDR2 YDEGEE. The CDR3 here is CASSPGQGGAPDTQYF. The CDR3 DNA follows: TGTGCCAGCAGCCCAGGACAGGGAGGAGCTCCAGATACGCAGTATTTT.

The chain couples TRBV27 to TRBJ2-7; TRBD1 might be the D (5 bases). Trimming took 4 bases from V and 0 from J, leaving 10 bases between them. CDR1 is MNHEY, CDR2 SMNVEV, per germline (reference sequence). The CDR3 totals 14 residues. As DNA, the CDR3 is TGTGCCAGCAGTTGGGGCGCAAGCTCCTACGAGCAGTACTTC. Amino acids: CASSWGASSYEQYF.

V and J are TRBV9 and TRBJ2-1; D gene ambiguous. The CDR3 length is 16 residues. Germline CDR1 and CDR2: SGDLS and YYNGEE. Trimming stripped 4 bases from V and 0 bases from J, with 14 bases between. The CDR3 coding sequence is TGTGCCAGCAGCTCTCAAGCTATGAGCTCCTACAATGAGCAGTTCTTC. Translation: CASSSQAMSSYNEQFF.

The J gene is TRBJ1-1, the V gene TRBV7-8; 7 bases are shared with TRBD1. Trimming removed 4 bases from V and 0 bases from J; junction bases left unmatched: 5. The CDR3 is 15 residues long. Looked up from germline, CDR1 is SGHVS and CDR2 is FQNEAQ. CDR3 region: CASSSDRDMNTEAFF. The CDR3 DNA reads TGTGCCAGCAGCTCCGACAGGGATATGAACACTGAAGCTTTCTTT.

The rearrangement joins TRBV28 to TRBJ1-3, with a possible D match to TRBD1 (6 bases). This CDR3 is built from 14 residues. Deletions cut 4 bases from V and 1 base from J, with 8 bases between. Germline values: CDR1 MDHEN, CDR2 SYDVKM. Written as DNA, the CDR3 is TGTGCCAGCAGTTCAGGACAGTCTGGAAACACCATATATTTT. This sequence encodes CASSSGQSGNTIYF. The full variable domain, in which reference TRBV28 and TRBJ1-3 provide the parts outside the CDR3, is DVKVTQSSRYLVKRTGEKVFLECVQDMDHENMFWYRQDPGLGLRLIYFSYDVKMKEKGDIPEGYSVSREKKERFSLILESASTNQTSMYLCASSSGQSGNTIYFGEGSWLTVV.

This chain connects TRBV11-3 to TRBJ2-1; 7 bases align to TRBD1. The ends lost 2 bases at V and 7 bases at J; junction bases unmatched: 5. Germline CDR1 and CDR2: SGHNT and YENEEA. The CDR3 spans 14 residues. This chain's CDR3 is CASSLTQGLNEQFF. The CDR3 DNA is TGTGCCAGCAGCTTAACACAGGGGTTGAATGAGCAGTTCTTC. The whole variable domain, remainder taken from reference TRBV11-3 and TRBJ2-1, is EAGVVQSPRYKIIEKKQPVAFWCNPISGHNTLYWYLQNLGQGPELLIRYENEEAVDDSQLPKDRFSAERLKGVDSTLKIQPAELGDSAVYLCASSLTQGLNEQFFGPGTRLTVL.